A single sample gave rise to the 14 T cell receptor beta chains below, sequenced in a study of T cell repertoires in ileal Crohn's disease. Some clones are missing from TCRdb's copy, which holds only in-frame ones; the method was immunoSEQ multiplex PCR. Altogether some 27,000 clones are present, around three quarters being singletons, with the ten largest covering around 20%. The material sequenced was ileal tissue. All receptors derive from an adult with Crohn's disease.

This clone was seen once. The rearrangement joins TRBV5-7 to TRBJ1-5; 10 nucleotides align to TRBD1. TRBV5-7 carries the ORF label, with uncertain function. With 2 bases clipped from V and 0 bases from J, the junction kept 5 bases outside the gene matches. CDR3 size: 17 residues. DNA for the CDR3: TGTGCCAGCAGCTTTGAAGGACAGGGGGATAGCAATCAGCCCCAGCATTTT. Translation gives CASSFEGQGDSNQPQHF.

The chain uses TRBV7-2 and TRBJ2-1, with D hard to call. Germline-derived CDR1 and CDR2 are SGHTA and FQGNSA. The germline V and J ends were trimmed by 4 bases and 4 bases, with 5 bases remaining between them. This CDR3 has 12 amino acids. The CDR3 DNA is TGTGCCAGCAGCTCGGAGTACAATGAGCAGTTCTTC. Amino acid sequence: CASSSEYNEQFF.

CDR3 DNA sequence: TGTGCCAGCAGCTTAGTTGAGCACGAGCAGTACTTC. Residues: CASSLVEHEQYF. The rearrangement links TRBV13 to TRBJ2-7; D unresolved. The germline gives CDR1 PRHDT, CDR2 FYEKMQ (reference sequence). The CDR3 sequence is 12 residues long. Trimming removed 1 base at V and 5 bases at J, with 6 bases between.

This chain connects TRBV6-5 to TRBJ1-5; no reliable D call. Germline CDR1 and CDR2: MNHEY and SVGAGI. Between the trimmed V and J ends, which lost 0 bases and 0 bases, there was a span of 6 bases. The CDR3 loop spans 15 amino acids. CDR3 loop: CASSYSSGSNQPQHF. CDR3 nucleotide sequence: TGTGCCAGCAGTTACTCCTCAGGTAGCAATCAGCCCCAGCATTTT.

This clone was seen a single time. The genes are TRBV6-6 and TRBJ1-1, with unresolved D. Germline CDR1 and CDR2: MNHNY and SVGAGI (reference sequence). This CDR3 has 13 residues. V gave up 5 bases and J gave up 1 base, with 8 bases separating them. CDR3 region: CASSPRQNTEAFF. CDR3 nucleotides: TGTGCCAGCAGTCCCAGACAGAACACTGAAGCTTTCTTT.

The chain links TRBV7-2 to TRBJ2-5, with D uncertain. V dropped 5 bases and J dropped 5 bases, with 18 bases sitting between them. Per germline, CDR1 SGHTA and CDR2 FQGNSA. CDR3 length: 15 amino acids. CDR3 region: CASSPSLASQETQYF. CDR3 DNA: TGTGCCAGCAGCCCGTCGTTGGCTAGTCAGGAGACCCAGTACTTC. The full variable domain, with the rest looked up from reference TRBV7-2 and TRBJ2-5, is GAGVSQSPSNKVTEKGKDVELRCDPISGHTALYWYRQSLGQGLEFLIYFQGNSAPDKSGLPSDRFSAERTGGSVSTLTIQRTQQEDSAVYLCASSPSLASQETQYFGPGTRLLVL.

The J gene is TRBJ2-1, the V gene TRBV5-6, with 8 nucleotides matching TRBD1. This CDR3 contains 14 residues. Per germline, CDR1 SGHDT and CDR2 YYEEEE. The junction had 4 bases not matched to a gene; V was cut back by 4 bases and J by 4 bases. CDR3 DNA: TGTGCCAGCAGCACCGGGACAGGTTACAATGAGCAGTTCTTC. It translates to CASSTGTGYNEQFF. The variable domain in full, with the rest retrieved from reference TRBV5-6 and TRBJ2-1, is DAGVTQSPTHLIKTRGQQVTLRCSPKSGHDTVSWYQQALGQGPQFIFQYYEEEERQRGNFPDRFSGHQFPNYSSELNVNALLLGDSALYLCASSTGTGYNEQFFGPGTRLTVL.

The rearrangement links TRBV5-1 to TRBJ2-1; TRBD2 aligns across 8 bases. The CDR3 is 16 residues long. The V segment lost 0 bases and the J segment 5 bases; nucleotides outside the gene matches: 7. Germline values: CDR1 SGHRS, CDR2 YFSETQ. The CDR3 DNA is TGCGCCAGCAGCTTGGCGGGGGGGACTAAGAACAATGAGCAGTTCTTC. Translation gives CASSLAGGTKNNEQFF.

This chain connects TRBV5-1 to TRBJ2-2, with TRBD1 identical over 10 bases. V was pared by 2 bases and J by 0 bases, with 13 bases of the junction left unmatched. The CDR3 extends over 20 amino acids. Germline V gene lookup returns CDR1 SGHRS and CDR2 YFSETQ. The CDR3 reads CASSLGPGTGVVPNTGELFF. The DNA of the CDR3 is TGCGCCAGCAGCTTAGGTCCCGGGACAGGGGTTGTCCCGAACACCGGGGAGCTGTTTTTT.

The chain joins TRBV18 to TRBJ1-1; D might be TRBD1 (6 bases). The germline V gene encodes CDR1 KGHSH and CDR2 LQKENI. The CDR3 totals 17 residues. V was clipped by 3 bases and J by 2 bases, with 19 bases between them. The CDR3 reads CASSPRGGGAVNTEAFF. The DNA of the CDR3 is TGTGCCAGCTCACCGAGGGGTGGGGGGGCCGTAAACACTGAAGCTTTCTTT.

The rearrangement joins TRBV19 to TRBJ1-6, with D maybe TRBD1 (5 bases). Germline lookup yields CDR1 LNHDA and CDR2 SQIVND (reference sequence). This CDR3 comprises 15 residues. V shed 6 bases and J shed 14 bases, with 23 bases lying between them. The CDR3 protein is CASSPGRARGGALHF. DNA for the CDR3: TGTGCCAGTAGCCCCGGCAGGGCTCGAGGAGGGGCCCTCCACTTT.

The chain carries TRBV5-1 and TRBJ1-1; the D gene is possibly TRBD1 (5 bases). V lost 4 bases to trimming and J lost 4 bases, with 17 bases between them. Germline V gene sequence: CDR1 SGHRS, CDR2 YFSETQ. There are 15 residues in the CDR3. Written as DNA, the CDR3 is TGCGCCAGCAGCGTGGGACGGGGGTCGGGCACTGAAGCTTTCTTT. It is translated as CASSVGRGSGTEAFF.

This clone has just one count. The chain employs TRBV7-2 and TRBJ1-1; D remains unclear. This CDR3 is built from 13 residues. Per germline, CDR1 SGHTA and CDR2 FQGNSA. V was cut by 7 bases and J by 5 bases, with 14 bases left in between. The CDR3 here is CASIWEYGTEAFF. DNA for the CDR3: TGTGCCAGCATTTGGGAGTATGGGACTGAAGCTTTCTTT. Drawing the rest from reference TRBV7-2 and TRBJ1-1, the complete variable domain is GAGVSQSPSNKVTEKGKDVELRCDPISGHTALYWYRQSLGQGLEFLIYFQGNSAPDKSGLPSDRFSAERTGGSVSTLTIQRTQQEDSAVYLCASIWEYGTEAFFGQGTRLTVV.

This clone was counted once. The chain links TRBV19 to TRBJ2-7; 13 bases match TRBD2. Trimming at V came to 5 bases and at J to 3 bases, leaving 4 bases not matched to a gene. This CDR3 is built from 15 residues. The germline CDR1 and CDR2 sequences are LNHDA and SQIVND (reference sequence). The CDR3 here is CASSGRTSGSYEQYF. The DNA of the CDR3 is TGTGCCAGTAGTGGGCGGACTAGCGGGAGCTACGAGCAGTACTTC.